The rows below give T cell receptor beta chains drawn from one sample of a study of T cell responses to AZD1222 COVID-19 vaccine. The method was immunoSEQ multiplex PCR; TCRdb's version includes in-frame clones alone and lacks a portion of them. The sample contains some 250,000 clones, 90% to 95% of which appear only once. Material: peripheral blood, obtained 28 days after the second AZD1222 dose. Receptors originate from an adult who received the AZD1222 COVID-19 vaccine. The CDR3 runs from the conserved cysteine through the conserved F or W. The order of the fields is V gene, clone size, J gene, D gene, CDR3 protein, CDR3 DNA. A D gene is named only where the DNA matches it firmly. The listing skips clone size in some rows; elsewhere it reads once, few, many or a size class.

>TRBV4-3|once|TRBJ1-1|-
CASSQDSDRTEAFF
TGCGCCAGCAGCCAAGACAGCGACAGGACTGAAGCTTTCTTT
>TRBV28|-|TRBJ1-1|TRBD1
CASRSGQGDTEAFF
TGTGCCAGCAGGTCTGGACAGGGGGACACTGAAGCTTTCTTT
>TRBV7-3|-|TRBJ2-3|-
CASSLSHDTQYF
TGTGCCAGCAGCTTATCCCACGATACGCAGTATTTT
>TRBV7-9|-|TRBJ1-5|TRBD1
CASTIGTGADQPQHF
TGTGCCAGCACCATAGGGACAGGCGCCGATCAGCCCCAGCATTTT
>TRBV27|-|TRBJ1-5|-
CASSPQGPTGQPQHF
TGTGCCAGCAGTCCGCAGGGACCAACGGGGCAGCCCCAGCATTTT
>TRBV25-1|once|TRBJ2-7|TRBD2
CASSRALAGVSYEQYF
TGTGCCAGCAGTAGGGCCCTAGCGGGAGTATCCTACGAGCAGTACTTC
>TRBV7-2|-|TRBJ2-5|-
CASSRDLDETQYF
TGTGCCAGCAGCCGGGACCTGGACGAGACCCAGTACTTC
>TRBV3-1/TRBV3-2|-|TRBJ2-1|-
CASSSTDRGYNEQFF
TGTGCCAGCAGCTCCACCGACAGAGGCTACAATGAGCAGTTCTTC
>TRBV19|-|TRBJ1-1|-
CASTSGSPNTEAFF
TGTGCCAGTACGAGCGGGAGCCCGAACACTGAAGCTTTCTTT
>TRBV11-2|-|TRBJ1-6|TRBD1
CASSSGRDSYNSPLHF
TGTGCCAGCAGCTCGGGCCGGGACAGCTATAATTCACCCCTCCACTTT
>TRBV19|-|TRBJ1-5|-
CASSISQGNQPQHF
TGTGCCAGTAGTATCAGCCAAGGAAACCAGCCCCAGCATTTT
>TRBV4-1|few|TRBJ1-1|-
CASSLERTSEAFF
TGCGCCAGCAGCCTCGAGAGGACTTCAGAAGCTTTCTTT
>TRBV6-2/TRBV6-3|-|TRBJ2-1|-
CASSYSVNEQFF
TGTGCCAGCAGTTACTCGGTCAATGAGCAGTTCTTC
>TRBV28|-|TRBJ1-5|-
CASSPLWAGDQPQHF
TGTGCCAGCAGTCCTCTGTGGGCGGGGGATCAGCCCCAGCATTTT
>TRBV21-1|few|TRBJ1-1|-
CASSKDGGALTEAFF
TGTGCCAGCAGCAAAGATGGGGGGGCGCTGACTGAAGCTTTCTTT
>TRBV5-4|-|TRBJ1-2|TRBD1
CASSLETGRYGYTF
TGTGCCAGCAGCTTGGAGACAGGGCGGTATGGCTACACCTTC
>TRBV5-1|-|TRBJ2-7|TRBD1
CASSLSVPGTGGAEQYF
TGCGCCAGCAGCCTATCCGTTCCCGGGACAGGGGGCGCCGAGCAGTACTTC
>TRBV10-3|-|TRBJ2-2|-
CAIRMTGSTGELFF
TGTGCCATCAGGATGACAGGTTCCACCGGGGAGCTGTTTTTT
>TRBV9|-|TRBJ2-1|TRBD2
CASSFSGGPYNEQFF
TGTGCCAGCAGCTTTAGCGGGGGCCCCTACAATGAGCAGTTCTTC
>TRBV27|-|TRBJ2-2|-
CASSLGAGYDTGELFF
TGTGCCAGCAGTTTAGGGGCGGGCTACGACACCGGGGAGCTGTTTTTT
>TRBV28|-|TRBJ2-5|-
CASSFWLGETQYF
TGTGCCAGCAGTTTCTGGCTGGGCGAGACCCAGTACTTC
>TRBV7-2|few|TRBJ2-7|TRBD1
CASSPRQGPYEQYF
TGTGCCAGCAGCCCGAGACAGGGTCCCTACGAGCAGTACTTC
>TRBV2|once|TRBJ2-7|TRBD1
CASSQDRDAYEQYF
TGTGCCAGCAGTCAGGACAGGGATGCCTACGAGCAGTACTTC
>TRBV4-2|-|TRBJ1-5|-
CASSQGRAGNYSNQPQHF
TGTGCCAGCAGTCAGGGTAGGGCGGGGAATTATAGCAATCAGCCCCAGCATTTT
>TRBV5-5|-|TRBJ2-7|TRBD2
CASSQGGLAGVYEQYF
TGTGCCAGCAGCCAGGGAGGTCTAGCGGGAGTGTACGAGCAGTACTTC
>TRBV19|-|TRBJ1-1|-
CASRQETPFEAFF
TGTGCCAGTAGACAGGAAACCCCCTTTGAAGCTTTCTTT
>TRBV19|-|TRBJ1-2|-
CATWTDYGYTF
TGTGCCACCTGGACAGACTATGGCTACACCTTC
>TRBV14|-|TRBJ2-5|-
CASSARDNQETQYF
TGTGCCAGCAGCGCCCGGGACAACCAAGAGACCCAGTACTTC
>TRBV19|-|TRBJ1-2|-
CASTPYDARYGYTF
TGTGCCAGTACTCCATATGACGCCCGATATGGCTACACCTTC
>TRBV6-5|-|TRBJ2-1|-
CASSYRPGSYNEQFF
TGTGCCAGCAGTTACCGCCCGGGCTCCTACAATGAGCAGTTCTTC
>TRBV19|once|TRBJ2-1|TRBD1
CASVPIGTGTTQQFF
TGTGCCAGTGTCCCAATCGGGACAGGGACAACTCAGCAGTTCTTC
>TRBV5-4|-|TRBJ2-7|-
CASSPRLGGEQYF
TGTGCCAGCAGCCCCCGCCTTGGAGGGGAGCAGTACTTC
>TRBV6-2/TRBV6-3|-|TRBJ2-2|-
CASSSRTALNTGELFF
TGTGCCAGCAGCTCTCGGACAGCCCTAAACACCGGGGAGCTGTTTTTT
>TRBV30|-|TRBJ1-2|TRBD1
CAWSVRIDRGRNGYTF
TGTGCCTGGAGTGTACGAATCGACAGGGGGAGGAATGGCTACACCTTC